Shown below are 23 T cell receptor beta chains from a single sample sequenced in a study of blood T cell repertoires in COVID-19. The repertoire was sequenced with immunoSEQ multiplex PCR; TCRdb's copy has only in-frame clones and lacks some. The data contain about 72,000 clones, 65% to 90% of them seen just once; the ten biggest clones take up 11%. The sequenced material came from peripheral blood. The receptors here all came from a man aged 65 to 79 with active or convalescent COVID-19.

This chain connects TRBV6-1 to TRBJ2-3; D unresolved. The germline V gene encodes CDR1 MNHNS and CDR2 SASEGT. This CDR3 has 15 amino acids. The V gene lost 3 bases and the J gene lost 4 bases, with 14 bases spanning the gap. The CDR3 region is CASSEQVSAPDTQYF. The CDR3 bases are TGTGCCAGCAGTGAGCAGGTGTCAGCCCCAGATACGCAGTATTTT.

V usage is TRBV30 and J usage is TRBJ1-2; D not certain. Germline V lookup: CDR1 GTSNPN, CDR2 SVGIG (reference sequence). Trimming shortened V by 0 bases and J by 4 bases, and 12 bases separated the two germline ends. There are 14 residues in the CDR3. The DNA for the CDR3 is TGTGCCTGGAGTGTTCAACCCGGGGTCTATGGCTACACCTTC. Amino acids: CAWSVQPGVYGYTF.

The chain has TRBV11-2 and TRBJ1-2, with D possibly being TRBD1 (6 bases). The CDR3 sequence is 14 residues long. Deletions cut 3 bases from V and 4 bases from J, with 12 bases between. Germline values: CDR1 SGHAT, CDR2 FQNNGV. The CDR3 spells CASSLAQGSYGYTF. CDR3 nucleotides: TGTGCCAGCAGCTTGGCCCAGGGGTCCTATGGCTACACCTTC.

V gene TRBV29-1 combines with J gene TRBJ2-7; perhaps TRBD2 as D (5 bases). Germline CDR1 SQVTM, CDR2 ANQGSEA. V gave up 1 base and J gave up 2 bases, with 9 bases separating them. The CDR3 is made up of 13 amino acids. The CDR3 loop reads CSVEGTHPYEQYF. CDR3 in DNA: TGCAGCGTTGAAGGGACTCATCCCTACGAGCAGTACTTC.

The chain joins TRBV5-1 to TRBJ2-7, with 9 bases lining up with TRBD2. Germline values: CDR1 SGHRS, CDR2 YFSETQ. This CDR3 has 16 amino acids. With V trimmed by 0 bases and J by 2 bases, 6 bases remained unmatched. DNA of the CDR3: TGCGCCAGCAGCTTGGGTGCTAGCGGGGAGCCCTACGAGCAGTACTTC. The encoded protein is CASSLGASGEPYEQYF.

The chain uses TRBV24-1 and TRBJ2-2, with 8 positions matching TRBD1. Germline CDR1 is KGHDR and CDR2 is SFDVKD. The V and J ends lost 12 bases and 1 base, in that order; junction bases with no gene match: 9. The CDR3 covers 15 residues. The CDR3 bases are TGTGCCTCCCAGCCGGGACAGGAGAACACCGGGGAGCTGTTTTTT. It is translated as CASQPGQENTGELFF.

This clone was found once. J is TRBJ2-7 and V is TRBV24-1; 7 bases agree with TRBD1. J lost 2 bases, V lost 4 bases, and 7 bases had no gene match. Germline V gene lookup returns CDR1 KGHDR and CDR2 SFDVKD. CDR3 size: 15 residues. The CDR3, as DNA: TGTGCCACCAGTGACCCGAGGGACAGCCCCTACGAGCAGTACTTC. Protein product: CATSDPRDSPYEQYF.

The rearrangement joins TRBV28 to TRBJ2-7; unclear D gene. With 4 bases removed from V and 4 bases from J, the gap between germline ends came to 17 bases. Germline values: CDR1 MDHEN, CDR2 SYDVKM. This CDR3 has 15 residues. DNA of the CDR3: TGTGCCAGCAGTTCCTACGCCCCTGAAGAATACGAGCAGTACTTC. Protein sequence: CASSSYAPEEYEQYF.

This sequence joins TRBV7-2 and TRBJ2-2; possible D gene TRBD2, 5 bases. CDR3 length: 13 amino acids. V was clipped by 2 bases and J by 7 bases, with 8 bases between them. Germline V lookup: CDR1 SGHTA, CDR2 FQGNSA. Here the CDR3 DNA reads TGTGCCAGCAGCTTAAGACTATTCGGGGAGCTGTTTTTT. As protein: CASSLRLFGELFF.

This sequence joins TRBV5-1 and TRBJ2-2; a possible D gene is TRBD1 (6 bases). This CDR3 spans 13 amino acids. V was shortened by 2 bases and J by 8 bases, with 10 bases between the two germline ends. Looked up from germline, CDR1 is SGHRS and CDR2 is YFSETQ. The CDR3 nucleotides are TGCGCCAGCAGCTTACCAGGGGCAGGGGAGCTGTTTTTT. It specifies CASSLPGAGELFF.

The V and J genes are TRBV4-3 and TRBJ2-2; possible D gene TRBD2, 5 bases. Germline CDR1 and CDR2: LGHNA and YSLEER. This CDR3 contains 17 residues. Trimming stripped 1 base from V and 1 base from J, with 13 bases between. The DNA of the CDR3 is TGCGCCAGCAGCCAAGTCCCAGCGGATTGGAACACCGGGGAGCTGTTTTTT. Its translation: CASSQVPADWNTGELFF.

The chain employs TRBV7-6 and TRBJ1-5; D is possibly TRBD1 (5 bases). CDR1 is SGHVS and CDR2 is FNYEAQ in the germline V gene. The CDR3 extends over 14 amino acids. The V gene lost 0 bases and the J gene lost 4 bases, with 7 bases spanning the gap. DNA for the CDR3: TGTGCCAGCAGCTTAGCGCAGGGTAATCAGCCCCAGCATTTT. It encodes CASSLAQGNQPQHF.

The V gene is TRBV6-6, the J gene TRBJ2-7; 11 bases line up with TRBD2. Trimming cost V 5 bases and J 1 base; bases outside gene matches: 10. This CDR3 is built from 17 residues. CDR1 and CDR2 from the germline V gene are MNHNY and SVGAGI (reference sequence). The chain's CDR3 is CASSPRASGRLSYEQYF. In DNA, the CDR3 is TGTGCCAGCAGTCCTCGGGCTAGCGGGAGGTTATCCTACGAGCAGTACTTC.

V and J are TRBV18 and TRBJ1-4; tentatively, D is TRBD1 (6 bases). Trimming shortened V by 6 bases and J by 0 bases, and 11 bases separated the two germline ends. The V gene's germline CDR1 is KGHSH and CDR2 LQKENI. The length of the CDR3 is 15 residues. The CDR3 bases are TGTGCCAGCTCTTTCGGACAGACAACTAATGAAAAACTGTTTTTT. Its protein is CASSFGQTTNEKLFF.

The chain joins TRBV6-5 to TRBJ1-1; D is perhaps TRBD1 (5 bases). Germline lookup yields CDR1 MNHEY and CDR2 SVGAGI. V was cut by 6 bases and J by 6 bases, with 17 bases left in between. CDR3 size: 14 residues. CDR3 DNA sequence: TGTGCCAGCAGCCGGGGGAGGACCGACGCTGAAGCTTTCTTT. Encoded protein: CASSRGRTDAEAFF.

The chain has TRBV27 and TRBJ2-1; 8 bases align to TRBD2. CDR1 is MNHEY, CDR2 SMNVEV, per germline (reference sequence). Trimming at V came to 6 bases and at J to 4 bases, leaving 5 bases not matched to a gene. The CDR3 totals 14 residues. CDR3 sequence reads: CASRLQREYNEQFF. The CDR3 DNA is TGTGCCAGCAGGCTCCAGCGGGAGTACAATGAGCAGTTCTTC.

The CDR3 coding sequence is TGTGCCAGCGCGGGAGATCTCGGCAATCAGCCCCAGCATTTT. This encodes CASAGDLGNQPQHF. The rearrangement joins TRBV2 to TRBJ1-5; D not resolved. V was shortened by 8 bases and J by 2 bases, with 13 bases between the two germline ends. Germline CDR1 SNHLY, CDR2 FYNNEI. CDR3 length: 14 amino acids.

Details on this clone: Sequence at one end of the junction differs from germline and may be a read error. V usage is TRBV6-4 and J usage is TRBJ1-2, with 8 positions matching TRBD1. Germline loops: CDR1 MRHNA, CDR2 SNTAGT. There are 14 residues in the CDR3. The CDR3 protein is CASSVAQGDYGYTF. CDR3 sequence (DNA): TGTGCCAGCAGTGTCGCACAGGGGGACTACGGCTACACCTTC.

A single count supports this clone. V gene TRBV9 combines with J gene TRBJ2-2; D remains unclear. CDR1 SGDLS and CDR2 YYNGEE come from the germline V gene. Between the trimmed V and J ends, which lost 7 bases and 5 bases, there was a span of 18 bases. CDR3 size: 15 residues. CDR3 DNA sequence: TGTGCCAGCCGACCTGGAGTAGCTGGGACCGGGGAGCTGTTTTTT. It yields the protein CASRPGVAGTGELFF. The full variable domain, completed using reference TRBV9 and TRBJ2-2, is DSGVTQTPKHLITATGQRVTLRCSPRSGDLSVYWYQQSLDQGLQFLIQYYNGEERAKGNILERFSAQQFPDLHSELNLSSLELGDSALYFCASRPGVAGTGELFFGEGSRLTVL.

The genes are TRBV30 and TRBJ1-6; D gene uncertain. Trimming took 7 bases from V and 8 from J, leaving 18 bases between them. The germline V gene encodes CDR1 GTSNPN and CDR2 SVGIG (reference sequence). This CDR3 region has 14 residues. The CDR3 here is CASDVSGPDSPLHF. The CDR3, as DNA: TGTGCCTCGGACGTAAGCGGCCCAGATTCACCCCTCCACTTT.

The chain has TRBV30 and TRBJ2-3; possible D gene TRBD2, 5 bases. Germline CDR1 and CDR2: GTSNPN and SVGIG (reference sequence). CDR3 length equals 16 residues. V lost 0 bases and J lost 2, with 15 bases in between. CDR3 sequence reads: CAWSVRSLAVTDTQYF. CDR3 nucleotide sequence: TGTGCCTGGAGTGTACGAAGCCTAGCAGTCACAGATACGCAGTATTTT.

The chain couples TRBV6-2 or TRBV6-3 to TRBJ2-7; TRBD2 matches 14 bases. Per germline, CDR1 MNHEY and CDR2 SVGEGT. J gave up 3 bases and V 2 bases, and 6 bases lay outside the gene matches. The CDR3 loop spans 17 amino acids. This chain's CDR3 is CASSYPPGTSGSYEQYF. The CDR3 DNA reads TGTGCCAGCAGTTACCCGCCCGGGACTAGCGGGAGCTACGAGCAGTACTTC.

In this sample, this clone turned up a few times. This sequence joins TRBV30 and TRBJ1-5; no reliable D call. CDR3 size: 13 residues. V lost 1 base to trimming and J lost 1 base, with 5 bases between them. Germline-derived CDR1 and CDR2 are GTSNPN and SVGIG (reference sequence). CDR3 sequence reads: CAWSALSNQPQHF. The CDR3 DNA sequence: TGTGCCTGGAGTGCACTAAGCAATCAGCCCCAGCATTTT.